This T cell receptor (beta chain) came from a study of blood T cell repertoires in COVID-19. About the research overall: Acute and convalescent COVID-19 specimens originated in the United States, Italy and Spain. PBMCs, B-cell-depleted T cells, or T cells were the source of the cDNA or gDNA that made up the material.

Authors' analysis steps: Amplification of reference gene primers provided the estimated nucleated cell counts. Produced via immunoSEQ multiplex PCR; TCRdb's table is partial and in-frame only. The DNA was the basis for D and trimming; V, J and clone size are from that table. The profile shows roughly 90,000 clones, 75% to 90% of them singletons. The germline gives CDR1 MDHEN, CDR2 SYDVKM. J gave up 2 bases and V 5 bases, and 4 bases lay outside the gene matches. The CDR3 loop spans 17 amino acids. In this sample, this clone turned up a few times. The sequenced material came from peripheral blood. The V and J genes are TRBV28 and TRBJ2-6; 12 nucleotides line up with TRBD1. This TCR came from an elderly woman with active or convalescent COVID-19. The CDR3 DNA reads as TGTGCCAGCAGTGGGACAGGGGGCCTCACTGGGGCCAACGTCCTGACTTTC. Residues: CASSGTGGLTGANVLTF.